This T cell receptor (beta chain) was profiled in a study of patients and donors after allogeneic stem cell transplantation. This clonotype was seen only a few times. The CDR3 consists of 13 residues. Looked up from germline, CDR1 is SQVTM and CDR2 is ANQGSEA. V was clipped by 5 bases and J by 0 bases; unmatched bases: 3. TCRdb used MiXCR to reprocess the RT-PCR reads, holding one entry per CDR3 protein. The sample includes about 89,000 distinct CDR3 sequences, roughly 48% of them seen just once. The sample consisted of blood, either unsorted or a sorted T cell fraction (not recorded which). The sequence derives from a human donor who was either an allogeneic HSCT recipient or a stem cell or donor lymphocyte infusion donor (not recorded which). It is not recorded whose cells these are; they may come from a transplant donor. V and J are TRBV29-1 and TRBJ1-1; 7 positions match TRBD1. The CDR3 sequence: CSVLQGVNTEAFF. Here the CDR3 DNA reads TGCAGCGTTCTTCAGGGGGTGAACACTGAAGCTTTCTTT.